This is a list of T cell receptor beta chains from one sample in a study of regulatory T cells in long-lasting Graves disease. TCRdb called the multiplex PCR reads again in MiXCR, with one record for every CDR3 protein. This sample yields hundreds of thousands of distinct CDR3 sequences, of which around 15% are seen a single time; 15% to 20% belongs to the top ten. This same sample was also part of a study on T cells in Graves' hyperthyroidism and ophthalmopathy.

Sequenced here: peripheral blood mononuclear cells (PBMCs), sampled at new diagnosis, from a patient treated with antithyroid drugs. The receptors here all came from a woman younger than 45 with Graves disease. Both conserved end residues are part of each CDR3. Each record gives: V gene, CDR3 protein.

v_call: TRBV6-1; cdr3_aa: CASSHNRGQHQPQHF
v_call: TRBV28; cdr3_aa: CASRLQGAQHYGYTF
v_call: TRBV15; cdr3_aa: CATSRQTGGQYEQYF
v_call: TRBV12-3/TRBV12-4; cdr3_aa: CASRKATSGALW
v_call: TRBV5-1; cdr3_aa: CASSWTSGGHEQFF
v_call: TRBV20-1; cdr3_aa: CSARRWGQGKTYSNQPQHF
v_call: TRBV7-3; cdr3_aa: CASSLTHTYEQYF
v_call: TRBV7-9; cdr3_aa: CASSDSERTEAFF
v_call: TRBV15; cdr3_aa: CATSRVFNEQFF
v_call: TRBV7-2; cdr3_aa: CASSRKTSSLGDGYTF
v_call: TRBV20-1; cdr3_aa: CSATGTGYEQFF
v_call: TRBV19; cdr3_aa: CASSLDWGKLFF
v_call: TRBV28; cdr3_aa: CASKNSGGSGEKLFF
v_call: TRBV28; cdr3_aa: CATRTTRNTEAFF
v_call: TRBV29-1; cdr3_aa: CSVAAGGSYNEQFF
v_call: TRBV20-1; cdr3_aa: CSANLNGELFF
v_call: TRBV29-1; cdr3_aa: CSVGDNLSVGELFF
v_call: TRBV19; cdr3_aa: CASRRGLAGTDTQYF
v_call: TRBV7-3; cdr3_aa: CASSRAQVAGGNTGELFF
v_call: TRBV6-1; cdr3_aa: CASTGRAVSSNQPQHF
v_call: TRBV6-1; cdr3_aa: CASSRQRLSYEQYF
v_call: TRBV6-5; cdr3_aa: CASSYSHPLSGPTNPEDTIYF
v_call: TRBV7-9; cdr3_aa: CASGQGETQYF
v_call: TRBV24-1; cdr3_aa: CATSDRGQREAFF
v_call: TRBV15; cdr3_aa: CATSRAAALPQHF
v_call: TRBV11-1; cdr3_aa: CASSPSGTGPQHF
v_call: TRBV19; cdr3_aa: CASSSGKKGTPQPQHF
v_call: TRBV19; cdr3_aa: CASKTRGSGETQYF
v_call: TRBV20-1; cdr3_aa: CSAGENYGYTF
v_call: TRBV27; cdr3_aa: CASRLGDSPSYEQYF
v_call: TRBV12-3/TRBV12-4; cdr3_aa: CASSFHRESNQPQHF
v_call: TRBV7-2; cdr3_aa: CASSLPGSNQPQHF
v_call: TRBV19; cdr3_aa: CASSYSGTHQETQYF
v_call: TRBV5-1; cdr3_aa: CASSLQGSVDGNTIYF
v_call: TRBV6-2/TRBV6-3; cdr3_aa: CASSYSSGSTEQYF
v_call: TRBV10-3; cdr3_aa: CAISGGATNEKLFF
v_call: TRBV3-1; cdr3_aa: CASSQVRRANTIYF
v_call: TRBV5-1; cdr3_aa: CASSLDPQTNSPLHF
v_call: TRBV3-1; cdr3_aa: CASSQGGYTGELFF
v_call: TRBV20-1; cdr3_aa: CSASPSYLLTGHNSPLHF
v_call: TRBV7-8; cdr3_aa: CASSPTAQANYGYTF
v_call: TRBV9; cdr3_aa: CASSAGLVAEQYF
v_call: TRBV12-3/TRBV12-4; cdr3_aa: CASSLQEKVSPLHF
v_call: TRBV20-1; cdr3_aa: CSAGPGAKGSYEQYF
v_call: TRBV28; cdr3_aa: CASSLSGVGSPLHF
v_call: TRBV20-1; cdr3_aa: CSVAGGVPNYGYTF
v_call: TRBV7-9; cdr3_aa: CASSPGGDNYGYTF
v_call: TRBV7-2; cdr3_aa: CASSRDRGSWHEQYF
v_call: TRBV18; cdr3_aa: CASSLSQGLRLYEQYF
v_call: TRBV30; cdr3_aa: CAWSTRDRDFSGYTF
v_call: TRBV28; cdr3_aa: CASSLDRDGPDTQYF
v_call: TRBV6-1; cdr3_aa: CATRSGQGRADTQYF
v_call: TRBV5-6; cdr3_aa: CASSLAAGGAPRKLFF
v_call: TRBV7-2; cdr3_aa: CASSLTSALTYEQYF
v_call: TRBV12-3/TRBV12-4; cdr3_aa: CASSSTGIVSYEQYF
v_call: TRBV18; cdr3_aa: CASSPIIQRGTTTQYF
v_call: TRBV4-1; cdr3_aa: CASSRTPGQILPSYEQYF
v_call: TRBV28; cdr3_aa: CASSSNSGTIHNEQFF
v_call: TRBV11-2; cdr3_aa: CASSSDRSEQYF